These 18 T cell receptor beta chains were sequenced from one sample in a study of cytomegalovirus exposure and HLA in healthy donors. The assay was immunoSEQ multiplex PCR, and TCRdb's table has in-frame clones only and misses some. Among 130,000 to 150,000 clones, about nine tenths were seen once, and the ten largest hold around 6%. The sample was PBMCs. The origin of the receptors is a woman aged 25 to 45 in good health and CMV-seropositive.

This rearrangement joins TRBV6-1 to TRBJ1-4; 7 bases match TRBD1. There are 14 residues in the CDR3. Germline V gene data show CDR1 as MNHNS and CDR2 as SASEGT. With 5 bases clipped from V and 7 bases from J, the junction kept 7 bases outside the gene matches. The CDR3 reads CASSPFAGGEKLFF. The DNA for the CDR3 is TGTGCCAGCAGTCCCTTCGCAGGGGGTGAAAAACTGTTTTTT.

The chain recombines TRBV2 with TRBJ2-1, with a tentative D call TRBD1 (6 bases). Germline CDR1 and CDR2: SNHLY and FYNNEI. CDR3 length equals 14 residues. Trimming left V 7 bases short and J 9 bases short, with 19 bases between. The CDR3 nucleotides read TGTGCCAGCATCCCCTTACTGGGGGCTCGTGAGCAGTTCTTC. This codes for CASIPLLGAREQFF.

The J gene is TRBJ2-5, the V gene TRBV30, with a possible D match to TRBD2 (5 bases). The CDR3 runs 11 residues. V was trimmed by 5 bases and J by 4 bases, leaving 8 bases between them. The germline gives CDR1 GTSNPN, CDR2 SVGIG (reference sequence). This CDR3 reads CAWARGETQYF. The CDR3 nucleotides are TGTGCCTGGGCCCGGGGAGAGACCCAGTACTTC.

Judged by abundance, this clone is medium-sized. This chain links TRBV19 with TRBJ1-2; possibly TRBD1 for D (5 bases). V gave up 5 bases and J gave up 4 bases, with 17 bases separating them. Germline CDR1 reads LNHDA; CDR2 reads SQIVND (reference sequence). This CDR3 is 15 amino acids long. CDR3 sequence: CASSFRIRDGYGYTF. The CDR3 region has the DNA TGTGCCAGTAGTTTTAGGATCAGGGATGGCTATGGCTACACCTTC.

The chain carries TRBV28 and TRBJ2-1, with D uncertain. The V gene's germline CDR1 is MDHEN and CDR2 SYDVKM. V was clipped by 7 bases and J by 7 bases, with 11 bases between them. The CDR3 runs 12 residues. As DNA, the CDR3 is TGTGCCAGCACAGGCGCATGGAATGAGCAGTTCTTC. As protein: CASTGAWNEQFF.

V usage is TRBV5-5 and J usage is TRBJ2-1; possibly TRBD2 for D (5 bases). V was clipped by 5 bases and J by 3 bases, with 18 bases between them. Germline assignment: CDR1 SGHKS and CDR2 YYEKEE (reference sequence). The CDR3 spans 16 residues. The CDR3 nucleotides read TGTGCCAGCAGAGTAGCGTACAGCGGAGTCTACAATGAGCAGTTCTTC. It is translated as CASRVAYSGVYNEQFF.

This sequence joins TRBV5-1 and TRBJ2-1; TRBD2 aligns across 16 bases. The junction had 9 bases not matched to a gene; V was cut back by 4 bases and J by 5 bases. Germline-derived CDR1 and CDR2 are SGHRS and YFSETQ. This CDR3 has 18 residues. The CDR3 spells CASSPGLAGGPEDNEQFF. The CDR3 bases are TGCGCCAGCAGCCCGGGACTAGCGGGAGGGCCTGAGGACAATGAGCAGTTCTTC.

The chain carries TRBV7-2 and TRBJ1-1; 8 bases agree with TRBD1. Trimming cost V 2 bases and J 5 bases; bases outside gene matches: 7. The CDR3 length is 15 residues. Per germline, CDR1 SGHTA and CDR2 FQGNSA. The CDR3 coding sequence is TGTGCCAGCAGCTTAACCCCACAGGGGGGGACTGAAGCTTTCTTT. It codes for CASSLTPQGGTEAFF.

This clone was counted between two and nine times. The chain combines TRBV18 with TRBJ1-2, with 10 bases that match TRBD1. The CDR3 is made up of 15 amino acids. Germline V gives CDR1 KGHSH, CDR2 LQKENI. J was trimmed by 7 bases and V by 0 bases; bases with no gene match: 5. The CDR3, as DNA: TGTGCCAGCTCACCACCGGGGGACAGGGGACGTGGCTACACCTTC. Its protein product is CASSPPGDRGRGYTF. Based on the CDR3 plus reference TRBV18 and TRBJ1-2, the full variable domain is NAGVMQNPRHLVRRRGQEARLRCSPMKGHSHVYWYRQLPEEGLKFMVYLQKENIIDESGMPKERFSAEFPKEGPSILRIQQVVRGDSAAYFCASSPPGDRGRGYTFGSGTRLTVV.

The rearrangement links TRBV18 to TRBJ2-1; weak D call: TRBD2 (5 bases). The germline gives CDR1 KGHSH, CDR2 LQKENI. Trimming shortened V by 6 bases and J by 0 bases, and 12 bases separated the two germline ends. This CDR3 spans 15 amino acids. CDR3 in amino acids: CASSQAADSYNEQFF. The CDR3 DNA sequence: TGTGCCAGCTCCCAAGCGGCTGACTCCTACAATGAGCAGTTCTTC.

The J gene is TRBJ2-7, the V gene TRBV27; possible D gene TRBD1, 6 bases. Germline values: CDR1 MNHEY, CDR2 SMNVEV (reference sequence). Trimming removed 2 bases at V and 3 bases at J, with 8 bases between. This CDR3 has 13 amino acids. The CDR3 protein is CASSLTGNYEQYF. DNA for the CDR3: TGTGCCAGCAGTTTAACAGGGAACTACGAGCAGTACTTC.

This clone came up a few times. The CDR3 spells CAKRVRTLAKNIQYF. Here the CDR3 DNA reads TGTGCCAAAAGGGTAAGGACACTAGCCAAAAACATTCAGTACTTC. The chain uses TRBV6-4 and TRBJ2-4; D is possibly TRBD1 (5 bases). There are 15 residues in the CDR3. Trimming cost V 10 bases and J 0 bases, with 16 bases left between them. CDR1 is MRHNA and CDR2 is SNTAGT in the germline V gene.

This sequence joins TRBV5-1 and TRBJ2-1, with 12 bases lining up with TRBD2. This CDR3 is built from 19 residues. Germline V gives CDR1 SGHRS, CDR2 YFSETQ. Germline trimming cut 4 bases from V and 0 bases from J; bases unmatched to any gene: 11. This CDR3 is CASSPGLAGNPSSYNEQFF. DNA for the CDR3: TGCGCCAGCAGCCCCGGACTAGCGGGGAATCCGAGCTCCTACAATGAGCAGTTCTTC.

This CDR3 is CASSPDSRIAKNIQYF. CDR3 in DNA: TGTGCCAGCAGCCCGGATTCCAGGATAGCCAAAAACATTCAGTACTTC. The gene calls are TRBV5-6 and TRBJ2-4; no definite D call. The length of the CDR3 is 16 residues. The germline gives CDR1 SGHDT, CDR2 YYEEEE. V shed 4 bases and J shed 0 bases, with 14 bases lying between them.

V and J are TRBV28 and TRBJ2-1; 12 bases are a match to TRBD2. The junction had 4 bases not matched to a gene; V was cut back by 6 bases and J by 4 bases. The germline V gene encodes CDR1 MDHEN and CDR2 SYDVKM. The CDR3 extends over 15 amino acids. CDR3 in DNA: TGTGCCAGCAGCCGCGGACTAGCGGGGTACAATGAGCAGTTCTTC. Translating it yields CASSRGLAGYNEQFF.

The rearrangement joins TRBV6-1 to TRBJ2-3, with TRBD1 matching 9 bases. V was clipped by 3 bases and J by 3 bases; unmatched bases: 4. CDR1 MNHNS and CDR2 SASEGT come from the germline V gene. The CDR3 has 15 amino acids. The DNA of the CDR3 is TGTGCCAGCAGTGACCGGGACAGGGTAACAGATACGCAGTATTTT. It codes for CASSDRDRVTDTQYF.

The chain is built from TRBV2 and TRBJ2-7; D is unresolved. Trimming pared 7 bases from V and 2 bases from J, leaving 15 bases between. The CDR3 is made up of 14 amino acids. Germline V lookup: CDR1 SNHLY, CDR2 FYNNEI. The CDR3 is CASMPPVLPYEQYF. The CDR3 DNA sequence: TGTGCCAGCATGCCCCCGGTCCTGCCCTACGAGCAGTACTTC.

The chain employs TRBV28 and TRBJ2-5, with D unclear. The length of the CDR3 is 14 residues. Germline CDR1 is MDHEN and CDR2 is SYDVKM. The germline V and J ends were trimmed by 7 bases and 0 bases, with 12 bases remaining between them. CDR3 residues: CASTLPGYQETQYF. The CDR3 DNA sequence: TGTGCCAGCACTTTGCCCGGGTACCAAGAGACCCAGTACTTC.